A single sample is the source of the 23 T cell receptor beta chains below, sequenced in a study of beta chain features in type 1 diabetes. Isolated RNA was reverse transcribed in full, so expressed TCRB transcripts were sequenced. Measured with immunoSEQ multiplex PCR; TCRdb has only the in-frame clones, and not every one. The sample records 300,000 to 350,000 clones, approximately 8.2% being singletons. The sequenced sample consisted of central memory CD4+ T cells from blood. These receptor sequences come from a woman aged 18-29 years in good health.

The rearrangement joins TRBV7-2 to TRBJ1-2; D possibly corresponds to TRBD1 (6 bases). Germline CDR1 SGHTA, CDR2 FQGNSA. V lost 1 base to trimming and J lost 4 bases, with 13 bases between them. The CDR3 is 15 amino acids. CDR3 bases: TGTGCCAGCAGCTTAGTATACCAGGGGACCTATGGCTACACCTTC. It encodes CASSLVYQGTYGYTF.

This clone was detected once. CDR3 DNA: TGCGCCAGCAGCCAAGAACTCCAGGCTGGCTACACCTTC. Encoded protein: CASSQELQAGYTF. V is TRBV4-3 and J is TRBJ1-2; D is unresolved. The CDR3 totals 13 residues. The V gene lost 0 bases and the J gene lost 7 bases, with 9 bases spanning the gap. The germline CDR1 and CDR2 sequences are LGHNA and YSLEER.

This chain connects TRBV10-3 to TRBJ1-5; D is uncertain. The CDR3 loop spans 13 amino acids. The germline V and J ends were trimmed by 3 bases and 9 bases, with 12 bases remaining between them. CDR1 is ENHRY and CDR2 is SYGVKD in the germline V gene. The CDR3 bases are TGTGCCATCAGTGATGGTGGCAAAGTGCCCCAGCATTTT. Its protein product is CAISDGGKVPQHF.

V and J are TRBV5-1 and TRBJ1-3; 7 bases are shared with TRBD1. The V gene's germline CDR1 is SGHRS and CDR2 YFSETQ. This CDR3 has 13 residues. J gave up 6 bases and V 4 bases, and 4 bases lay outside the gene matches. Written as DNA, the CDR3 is TGCGCCAGCAGCCCGGGACAGAAAAACACCATATATTTT. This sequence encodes CASSPGQKNTIYF.

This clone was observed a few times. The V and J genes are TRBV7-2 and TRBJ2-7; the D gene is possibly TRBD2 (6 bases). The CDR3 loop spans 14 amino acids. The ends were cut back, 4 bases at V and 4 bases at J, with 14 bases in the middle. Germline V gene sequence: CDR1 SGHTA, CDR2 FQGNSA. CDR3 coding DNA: TGTGCCAGCAGCTCGTTGGGAGGAGGATACGAGCAGTACTTC. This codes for CASSSLGGGYEQYF.

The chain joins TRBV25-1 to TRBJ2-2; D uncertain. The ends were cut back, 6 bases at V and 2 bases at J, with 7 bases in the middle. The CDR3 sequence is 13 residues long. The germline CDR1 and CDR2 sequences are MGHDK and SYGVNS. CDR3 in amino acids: CASRQQNTGELFF. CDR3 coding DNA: TGTGCCAGCAGGCAACAAAACACCGGGGAGCTGTTTTTT. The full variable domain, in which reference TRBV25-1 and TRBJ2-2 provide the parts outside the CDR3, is EADIYQTPRYLVIGTGKKITLECSQTMGHDKMYWYQQDPGMELHLIHYSYGVNSTEKGDLSSESTVSRIRTEHFPLTLESARPSHTSQYLCASRQQNTGELFFGEGSRLTVL.

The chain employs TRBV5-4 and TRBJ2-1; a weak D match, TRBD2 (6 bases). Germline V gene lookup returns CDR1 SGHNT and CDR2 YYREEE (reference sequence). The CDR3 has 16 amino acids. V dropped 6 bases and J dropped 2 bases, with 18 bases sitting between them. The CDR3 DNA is TGTGCCAGCAAGATGGAGGGGAGTTTACCCTACAATGAGCAGTTCTTC. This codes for CASKMEGSLPYNEQFF.

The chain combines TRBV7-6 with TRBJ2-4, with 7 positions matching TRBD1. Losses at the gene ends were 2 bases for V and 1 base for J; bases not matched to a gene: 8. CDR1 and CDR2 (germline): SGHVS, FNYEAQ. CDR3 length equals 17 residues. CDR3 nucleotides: TGTGCCAGCAGCTTACGGGACAGAGGAGCGGCCAAAAACATTCAGTACTTC. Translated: CASSLRDRGAAKNIQYF.

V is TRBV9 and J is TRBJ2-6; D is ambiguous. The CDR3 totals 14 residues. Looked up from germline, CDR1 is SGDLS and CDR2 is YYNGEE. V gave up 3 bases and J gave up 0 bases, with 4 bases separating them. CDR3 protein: CASSGLSGANVLTF. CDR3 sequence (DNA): TGTGCCAGCAGCGGCCTCTCTGGGGCCAACGTCCTGACTTTC. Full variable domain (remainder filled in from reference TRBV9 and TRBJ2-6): DSGVTQTPKHLITATGQRVTLRCSPRSGDLSVYWYQQSLDQGLQFLIQYYNGEERAKGNILERFSAQQFPDLHSELNLSSLELGDSALYFCASSGLSGANVLTFGAGSRLTVL.

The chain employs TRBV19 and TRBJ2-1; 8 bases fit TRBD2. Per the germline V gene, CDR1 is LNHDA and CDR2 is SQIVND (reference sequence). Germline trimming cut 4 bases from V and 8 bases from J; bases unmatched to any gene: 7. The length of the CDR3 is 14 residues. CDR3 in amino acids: CASSTFAGGDEQFF. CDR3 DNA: TGTGCCAGTAGTACGTTTGCGGGGGGCGATGAGCAGTTCTTC.

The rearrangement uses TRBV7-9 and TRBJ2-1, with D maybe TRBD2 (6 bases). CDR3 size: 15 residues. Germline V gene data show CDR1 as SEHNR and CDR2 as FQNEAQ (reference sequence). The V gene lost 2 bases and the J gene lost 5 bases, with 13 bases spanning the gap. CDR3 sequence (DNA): TGTGCCAGCAGCTTAACTCGCGGGACCGACAATGAGCAGTTCTTC. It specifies CASSLTRGTDNEQFF.

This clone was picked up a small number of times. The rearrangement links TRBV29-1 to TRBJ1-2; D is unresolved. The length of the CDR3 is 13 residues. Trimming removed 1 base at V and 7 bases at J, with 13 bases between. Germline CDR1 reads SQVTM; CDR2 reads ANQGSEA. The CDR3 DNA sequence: TGCAGCGTTGAAGGCCGCAGCCTGGGTGGCTACACCTTC. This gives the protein CSVEGRSLGGYTF.

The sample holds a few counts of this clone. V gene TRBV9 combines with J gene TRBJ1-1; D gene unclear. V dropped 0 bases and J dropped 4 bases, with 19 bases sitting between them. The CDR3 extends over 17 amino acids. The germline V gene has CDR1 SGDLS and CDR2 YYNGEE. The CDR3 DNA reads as TGTGCCAGCAGCGTAGGGGCGTGGGCCAGTGAGAGCACTGAAGCTTTCTTT. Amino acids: CASSVGAWASESTEAFF.

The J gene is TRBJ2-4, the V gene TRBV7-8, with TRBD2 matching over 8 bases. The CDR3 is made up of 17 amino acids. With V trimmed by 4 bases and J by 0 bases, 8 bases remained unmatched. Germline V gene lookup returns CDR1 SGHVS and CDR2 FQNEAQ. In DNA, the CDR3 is TGTGCCAGCAGCTCAGTAAGCGGGGGTCGAGCCAAAAACATTCAGTACTTC. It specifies CASSSVSGGRAKNIQYF. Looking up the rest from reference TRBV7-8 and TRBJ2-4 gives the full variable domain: GAGVSQSPRYKVAKRGQDVALRCDPISGHVSLFWYQQALGQGPEFLTYFQNEAQLDKSGLPSDRFFAERPEGSVSTLKIQRTQQEDSAVYLCASSSVSGGRAKNIQYFGAGTRLSVL.

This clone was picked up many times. This CDR3 reads CAISESLGDSSGKLFF. The CDR3 region has the DNA TGTGCCATCAGTGAGTCGTTGGGTGACTCTAGTGGAAAACTGTTTTTT. The V call is TRBV10-3, the J call TRBJ1-4; D is uncertain. The germline gives CDR1 ENHRY, CDR2 SYGVKD. CDR3 size: 16 residues. V lost 0 bases, J lost 10 bases, and 18 bases lay in between.

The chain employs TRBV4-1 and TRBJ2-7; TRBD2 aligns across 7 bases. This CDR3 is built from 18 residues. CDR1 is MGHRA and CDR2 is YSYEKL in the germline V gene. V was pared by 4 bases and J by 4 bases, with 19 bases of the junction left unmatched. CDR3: CASSPLGRGSGRTYEQYF. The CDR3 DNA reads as TGCGCCAGCAGCCCGCTGGGCCGCGGGAGCGGGCGGACTTACGAGCAGTACTTC.

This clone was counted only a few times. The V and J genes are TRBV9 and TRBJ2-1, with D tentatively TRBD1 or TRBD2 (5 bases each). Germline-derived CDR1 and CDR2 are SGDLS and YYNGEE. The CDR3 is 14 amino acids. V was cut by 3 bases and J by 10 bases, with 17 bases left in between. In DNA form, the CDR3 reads TGTGCCAGCAGCGAGAGGGGATCTAGCTCCGAGCAGTTCTTC. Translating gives CASSERGSSSEQFF.

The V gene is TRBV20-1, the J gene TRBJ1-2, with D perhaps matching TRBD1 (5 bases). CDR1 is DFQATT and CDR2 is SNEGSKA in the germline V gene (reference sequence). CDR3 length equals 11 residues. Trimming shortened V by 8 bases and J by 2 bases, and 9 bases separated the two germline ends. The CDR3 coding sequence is TGCAGTTTGGGGGGGAACTATGGCTACACCTTC. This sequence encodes CSLGGNYGYTF.

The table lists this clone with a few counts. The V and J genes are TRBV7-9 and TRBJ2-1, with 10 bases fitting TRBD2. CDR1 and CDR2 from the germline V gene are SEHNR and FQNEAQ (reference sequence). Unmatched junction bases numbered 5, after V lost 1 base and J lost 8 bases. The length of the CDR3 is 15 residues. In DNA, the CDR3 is TGTGCCAGCAGCTTAGAGGCTAGCGGGAGCCATGAGCAGTTCTTC. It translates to CASSLEASGSHEQFF.

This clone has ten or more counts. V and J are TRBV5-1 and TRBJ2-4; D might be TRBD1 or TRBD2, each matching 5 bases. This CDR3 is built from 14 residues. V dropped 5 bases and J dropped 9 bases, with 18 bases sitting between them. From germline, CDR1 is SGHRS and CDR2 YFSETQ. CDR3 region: CASSSDGTTGIQYF. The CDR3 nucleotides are TGCGCCAGCAGTTCGGACGGGACCACGGGCATTCAGTACTTC.

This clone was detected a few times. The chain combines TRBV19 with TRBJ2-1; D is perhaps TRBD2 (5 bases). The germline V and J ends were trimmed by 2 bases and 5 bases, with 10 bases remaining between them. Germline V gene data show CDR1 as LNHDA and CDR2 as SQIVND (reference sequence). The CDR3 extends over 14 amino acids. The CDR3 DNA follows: TGTGCCAGTAGTATAAGCCTAGCCAACAATGAGCAGTTCTTC. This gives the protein CASSISLANNEQFF.

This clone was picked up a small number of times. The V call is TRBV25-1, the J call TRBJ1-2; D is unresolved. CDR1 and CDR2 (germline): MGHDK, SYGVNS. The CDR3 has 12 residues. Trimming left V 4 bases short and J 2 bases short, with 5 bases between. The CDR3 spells CASSGTNYGYTF. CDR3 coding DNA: TGTGCCAGCAGTGGTACAAACTATGGCTACACCTTC.

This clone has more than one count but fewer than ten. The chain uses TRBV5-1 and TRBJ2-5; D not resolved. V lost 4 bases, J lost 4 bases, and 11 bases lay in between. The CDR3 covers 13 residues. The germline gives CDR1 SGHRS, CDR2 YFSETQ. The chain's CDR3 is CASSAHLGETQYF. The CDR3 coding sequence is TGCGCCAGCAGCGCGCACCTAGGAGAGACCCAGTACTTC.